This T cell receptor (beta chain) originates from a study of T cells expressing NK-cell markers. Turning to the study itself: With respect to HCMV, most of the eight sequenced donors were seropositive, and one was seronegative. Study observations and caveats: These clonotypes also led the CD3+CD56-NKG2C+ fraction in a handful of donors. Whether the expanded NKG2C+ T cell clones recognized HCMV remained unclear.

As for this clonotype: Its antigen is unidentified.

TCRdb reprocessed the 5' RACE reads, keeping one entry per CDR3 protein, no DNA. Its listing shows about 460,000 distinct CDR3 sequences. Germline CDR1 and CDR2: MNHNS and SASEGT. This CDR3 is 16 amino acids long. The receptor was derived from a woman aged 45-60 years in good health. The chain carries TRBV6-1 and TRBJ1-5. The sample taken for sequencing was blood T cells: a sorted CD56 or NKG2C T cell subset, CD4+ or CD8+ T cells, or bulk PBMC T cells (not recorded which). The chain's CDR3 is CASSGRRAGVNQPQHF.